The 4 T cell receptor beta chains listed next were all sequenced from one sample in a study of cytomegalovirus exposure and HLA in healthy donors. A multiplex PCR was run with 60 Vbeta primers and 13 Jbeta primers. The table came from immunoSEQ multiplex PCR; TCRdb's copy has only in-frame clones and leaves some out. The sample lists roughly 98,000 clones; around 79% were seen once. Sequencing used PBMCs. The receptors were gathered from a female donor in good health and CMV-seropositive.

The rearrangement links TRBV5-1 to TRBJ1-3; maybe TRBD1 (6 bases). V lost 3 bases to trimming and J lost 7 bases, with 20 bases between them. The germline CDR1 and CDR2 sequences are SGHRS and YFSETQ. The CDR3 sequence is 16 residues long. The CDR3 loop reads CASSWGTGKLGNTIYF. DNA for the CDR3: TGCGCCAGCAGCTGGGGAACAGGGAAGCTTGGGAACACCATATATTTT.

The V gene is TRBV7-2, the J gene TRBJ1-4, with 11 nucleotides matching TRBD1. Germline V gene data show CDR1 as SGHTA and CDR2 as FQGNSA. V lost 2 bases to trimming and J lost 6 bases; unmatched junction nucleotides: 2. This CDR3 spans 15 amino acids. The CDR3 protein is CASSLSDRGHEKLFF. The CDR3 coding sequence is TGTGCCAGCAGCTTATCGGACAGGGGGCATGAAAAACTGTTTTTT.

This clone was seen just once. CDR3 protein: CASSQGPPSGRPYEQYF. CDR3 nucleotides: TGCGCCAGCAGCCAAGGACCCCCCAGCGGGAGGCCCTACGAGCAGTACTTC. The chain uses TRBV4-3 and TRBJ2-7; TRBD2 agrees at 9 bases. This CDR3 contains 17 residues. Germline V gene lookup returns CDR1 LGHNA and CDR2 YSLEER. The ends lost 1 base at V and 2 bases at J; junction bases unmatched: 9.

This sequence joins TRBV7-3 and TRBJ1-1, with 7 bases matching TRBD1. CDR3 size: 14 residues. Germline CDR1 reads SGHTA; CDR2 reads FQGTGA. Trimming cost V 1 base and J 3 bases; bases outside gene matches: 2. The CDR3 sequence: CASSLSTGDTEAFF. The CDR3 nucleotides read TGTGCCAGCAGCTTAAGTACAGGGGACACTGAAGCTTTCTTT. The variable domain in full, completed from reference TRBV7-3 and TRBJ1-1, reads GAGVSQTPSNKVTEKGKYVELRCDPISGHTALYWYRQSLGQGPEFLIYFQGTGAADDSGLPNDRFFAVRPEGSVSTLKIQRTERGDSAVYLCASSLSTGDTEAFFGQGTRLTVV.